The following is a T cell receptor (beta chain) sequence with its context. Its cognate antigen is unknown. The related graft donor's blood sample was taken on the day of bone marrow donation. Assay used: immunoSEQ multiplex PCR; TCRdb lists only in-frame clones, some missing. The sample shows 45,000 to 65,000 clones, 85% to 95% of them seen only once. The sample belongs to a study of T cells after posttransplantation cyclophosphamide. Overall study findings and caveats: Later blood repertoires were often dominated by clones from the donor CD8+ memory compartment. After PTCy, TRB diversity resembled that of CNI/methotrexate controls. Skin or GI-infiltrating T cells shared few TRB sequences with blood.

CDR3 size: 12 residues. The germline gives CDR1 LNHDA, CDR2 SQIVND (reference sequence). V shed 6 bases and J shed 4 bases, with 7 bases lying between them. The sample consisted of PBMCs. The clonotype was recovered from a woman in her twenties or thirties in good health and a related stem cell transplant donor. The chain has TRBV19 and TRBJ1-5; D gene unclear. CDR3 region: CASSPANQPQHF. The DNA for the CDR3 is TGTGCCAGTAGCCCCGCGAATCAGCCCCAGCATTTT.